One T cell receptor beta chain is described in this entry. This clone came up a few times. Its antigen is still unknown. No much larger clonotype is one base removed from it; base qualities were not supplied. The trial excluded patients who had a history of autoimmune disease or who were on systemic immunosuppression. Peripheral blood for TCR sequencing was collected from all dose cohorts at baseline, on cycle 4 day 1, and on cycle 7 day 1. Samples came from an open-label, multicenter, first-in-human phase I dose-escalation trial of ivuxolimab. Adults with locally advanced or metastatic melanoma, renal cell carcinoma, hepatocellular carcinoma or head and neck squamous cell carcinoma were enrolled in the trial. CD4+ and CD8+ T cells were sorted separately from peripheral blood before TCR sequencing. This specimen belongs to a study of OX40 agonist ivuxolimab in advanced cancers. Concerning the study at large: Ivuxolimab, which targeted the costimulatory receptor OX40 (CD134), was an agonistic, fully human IgG2 monoclonal antibody. Intravenous ivuxolimab was administered to patients every 2 weeks at six dose levels: 0.01, 0.1, 0.3, 1.5, 3 and 10 mg/kg. Peripheral TCRbeta sequencing was intended to test whether TCR sequence diversity was altered and clonal T-cell expansion was caused by ivuxolimab. Partial responses occurred in three dose-escalation patients: two with cutaneous melanoma and one with hepatocellular carcinoma. In the dose-escalation cohort, approximately 82% of patients were male, and the mean age was about 55 years, with a range of about 23 to 85. The paper describes the monotherapy dose-escalation part (N of about 55 patients) of the phase I trial of ivuxolimab. Of the roughly 52 dose-escalation patients, hepatocellular carcinoma was present in around 20, melanoma in around 15, renal cell carcinoma in 9 and head and neck cancer in 9. Prior anti-PD-1, anti-PD-L1 or anti-CTLA-4 therapy was permitted, and approximately 41% of dose-escalation patients had received checkpoint inhibitors. The full study reports these points: On average, CD8+ T cells showed more expanded clones than CD4+ T cells after ivuxolimab. The antigen specificity of the peripheral T cells that underwent clonal expansion was not determined. Low levels of normalized T-cell clonal expansion were also seen in some nonresponding patients. In partial responders in the 0.1-3.0 mg/kg groups, normalized peripheral clonal expansion was found to be among the lowest, especially among CD8+ T cells. At doses of 0.1 to 3.0 mg/kg, clonal expansion of both CD4+ and CD8+ blood T cells was observed from baseline to week 6.

The CDR3 spans 16 residues, from the cysteine through the phenylalanine. Only the CDR3 DNA stays, 48 bases, in frame from base 1. Via the germline V gene, CDR1 is SGHRS and CDR2 YFSETQ. After removal of 3 bases from V and 4 bases from J, the junction retains 11 bases not matched to a gene. To sequence the TCRbeta CDR3 region, genomic DNA was isolated from the sorted cells. The immunoSEQ Assay was used for sequencing of TCRbeta CDR3 regions. The table comes from immuneACCESS by way of TCRdb, which keeps in-frame sequences with V and J called. Part of the clones is missing from these tables; in studies checked, under half for an unresolved V gene and the rest for unknown reasons. The sample includes about 48,000 clones, with 88% observed a single time. The top ten clones comprise around 58% of the sample.

The sample in question was CD4+ or CD8+ T cells sorted from blood, obtained in a trial of the OX40 agonist ivuxolimab. Recombination linked TRBV5-1 to TRBJ2-5; 8 central bases correspond to TRBD1. The receptor was isolated from an adult with an advanced solid tumor such as melanoma, head and neck, liver or kidney cancer. The CDR3 protein sequence reads: CASSSAAGGAGETQYF. In nucleotides, the sequence is TGCGCCAGCAGCTCCGCTGCAGGGGGCGCAGGAGAGACCCAGTACTTC.